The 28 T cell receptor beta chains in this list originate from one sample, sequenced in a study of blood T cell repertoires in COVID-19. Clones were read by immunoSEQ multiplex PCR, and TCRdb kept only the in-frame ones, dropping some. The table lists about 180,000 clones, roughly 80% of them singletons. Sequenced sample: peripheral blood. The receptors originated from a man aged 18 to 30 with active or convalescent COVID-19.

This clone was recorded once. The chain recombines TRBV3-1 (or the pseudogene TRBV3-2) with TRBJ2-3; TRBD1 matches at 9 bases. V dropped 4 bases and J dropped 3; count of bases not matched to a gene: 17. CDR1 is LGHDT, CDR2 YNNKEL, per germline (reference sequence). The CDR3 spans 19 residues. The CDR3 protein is CASSPFGASDRGNTDTQYF. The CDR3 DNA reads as TGTGCCAGCAGCCCATTCGGGGCCTCTGACAGGGGGAATACAGATACGCAGTATTTT.

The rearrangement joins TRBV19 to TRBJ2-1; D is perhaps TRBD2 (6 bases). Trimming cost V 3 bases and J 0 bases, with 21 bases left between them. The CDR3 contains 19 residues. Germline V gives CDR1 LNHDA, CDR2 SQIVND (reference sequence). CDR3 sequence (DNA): TGTGCCAGTAGTATTAAGGCGGGCGGGACCTTCAGCTCCTACAATGAGCAGTTCTTC. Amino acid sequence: CASSIKAGGTFSSYNEQFF.

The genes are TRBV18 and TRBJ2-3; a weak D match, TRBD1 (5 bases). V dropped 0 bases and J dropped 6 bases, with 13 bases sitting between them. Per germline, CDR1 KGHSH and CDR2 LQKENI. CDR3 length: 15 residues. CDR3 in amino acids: CASSPPDSRRDTQYF. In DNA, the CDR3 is TGTGCCAGCTCACCACCAGACAGCCGTCGGGATACGCAGTATTTT.

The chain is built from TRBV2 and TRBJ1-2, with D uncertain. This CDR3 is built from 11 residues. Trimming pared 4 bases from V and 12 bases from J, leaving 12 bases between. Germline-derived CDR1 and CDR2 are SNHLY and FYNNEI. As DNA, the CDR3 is TGTGCCAGCAGTGCGACACCCCGTGACACCTTC. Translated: CASSATPRDTF.

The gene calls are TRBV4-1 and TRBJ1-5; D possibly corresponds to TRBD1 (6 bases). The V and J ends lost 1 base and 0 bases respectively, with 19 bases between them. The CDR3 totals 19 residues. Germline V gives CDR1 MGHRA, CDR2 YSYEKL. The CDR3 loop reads CASSQAFSGGHFSNQPQHF. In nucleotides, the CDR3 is TGCGCCAGCAGCCAAGCGTTCTCTGGGGGACATTTTAGCAATCAGCCCCAGCATTTT.

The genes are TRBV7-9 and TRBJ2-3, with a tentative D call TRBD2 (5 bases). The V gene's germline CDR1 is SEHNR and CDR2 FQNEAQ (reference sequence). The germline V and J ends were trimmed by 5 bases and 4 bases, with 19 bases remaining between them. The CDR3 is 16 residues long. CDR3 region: CASSPREGPTSDTQYF. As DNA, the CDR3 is TGTGCCAGCAGCCCCCGGGAAGGGCCTACTTCAGATACGCAGTATTTT.

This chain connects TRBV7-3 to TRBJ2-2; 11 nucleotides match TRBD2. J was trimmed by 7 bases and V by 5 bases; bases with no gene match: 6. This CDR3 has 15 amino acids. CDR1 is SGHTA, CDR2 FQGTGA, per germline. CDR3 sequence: CASSQLAGVVGELFF. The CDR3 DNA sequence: TGTGCCAGCAGCCAACTAGCGGGAGTTGTCGGGGAGCTGTTTTTT.

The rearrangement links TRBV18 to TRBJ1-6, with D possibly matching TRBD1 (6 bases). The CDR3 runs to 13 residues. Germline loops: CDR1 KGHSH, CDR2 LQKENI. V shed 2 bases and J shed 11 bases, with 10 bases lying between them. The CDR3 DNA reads TGTGCCAGCTCACCATGGGGGCCTCCACCCCTCCACTTT. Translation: CASSPWGPPPLHF.

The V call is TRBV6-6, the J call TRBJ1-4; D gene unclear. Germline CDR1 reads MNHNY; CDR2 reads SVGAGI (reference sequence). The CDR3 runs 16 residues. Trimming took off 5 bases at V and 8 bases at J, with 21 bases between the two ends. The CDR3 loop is CASSPGRGGRGEKLFF. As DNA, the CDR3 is TGTGCCAGCAGTCCTGGTCGGGGAGGGAGAGGCGAAAAACTGTTTTTT.

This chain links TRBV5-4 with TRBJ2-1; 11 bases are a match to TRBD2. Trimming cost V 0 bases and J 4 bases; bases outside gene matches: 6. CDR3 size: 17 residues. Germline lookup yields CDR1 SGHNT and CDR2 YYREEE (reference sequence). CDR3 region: CASSLGALAGGYNEQFF. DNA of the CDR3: TGTGCCAGCAGCTTGGGGGCCCTAGCGGGGGGATACAATGAGCAGTTCTTC.

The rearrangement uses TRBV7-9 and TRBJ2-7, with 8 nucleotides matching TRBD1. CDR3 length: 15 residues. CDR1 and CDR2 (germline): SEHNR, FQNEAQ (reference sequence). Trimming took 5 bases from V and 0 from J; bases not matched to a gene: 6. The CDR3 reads CASSTRTGHSYEQYF. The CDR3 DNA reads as TGTGCCAGCAGCACCCGGACAGGGCACTCCTACGAGCAGTACTTC.

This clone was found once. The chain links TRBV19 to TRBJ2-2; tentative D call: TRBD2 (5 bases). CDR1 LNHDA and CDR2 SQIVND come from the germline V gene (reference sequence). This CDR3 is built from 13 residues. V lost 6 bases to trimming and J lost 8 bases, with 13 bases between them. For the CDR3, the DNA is TGTGCCAGTAGCGTCCCGCGAGGGGGGGAGCTGTTTTTT. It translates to CASSVPRGGELFF.

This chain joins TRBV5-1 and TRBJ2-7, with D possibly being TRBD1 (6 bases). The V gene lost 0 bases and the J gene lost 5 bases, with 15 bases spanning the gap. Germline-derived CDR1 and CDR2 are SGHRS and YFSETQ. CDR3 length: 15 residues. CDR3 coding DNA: TGCGCCAGCAGCTTGGCCAGGGGCAGGGTGGACGAGCAGTACTTC. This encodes CASSLARGRVDEQYF.

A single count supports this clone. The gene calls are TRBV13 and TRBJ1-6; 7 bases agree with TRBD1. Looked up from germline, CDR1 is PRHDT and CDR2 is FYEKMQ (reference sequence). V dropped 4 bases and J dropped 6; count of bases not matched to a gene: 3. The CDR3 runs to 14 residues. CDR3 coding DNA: TGTGCCAGCAGCTCCGGACAGGTTAATTCACCCCTCCACTTT. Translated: CASSSGQVNSPLHF.

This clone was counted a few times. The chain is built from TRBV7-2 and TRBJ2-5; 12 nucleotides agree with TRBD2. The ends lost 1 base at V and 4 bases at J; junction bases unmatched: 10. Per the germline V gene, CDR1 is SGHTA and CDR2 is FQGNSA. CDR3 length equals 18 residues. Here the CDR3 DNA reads TGTGCCAGCAGCTTAGAGCGGCTAGCGGGAGGGCAAAGAGAGACCCAGTACTTC. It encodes CASSLERLAGGQRETQYF.

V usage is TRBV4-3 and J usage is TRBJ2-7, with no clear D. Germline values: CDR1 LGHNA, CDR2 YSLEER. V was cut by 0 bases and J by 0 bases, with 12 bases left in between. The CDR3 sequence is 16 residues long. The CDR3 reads CASSQESVRSSYEQYF. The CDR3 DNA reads TGCGCCAGCAGCCAAGAGTCGGTCCGTAGCTCCTACGAGCAGTACTTC.

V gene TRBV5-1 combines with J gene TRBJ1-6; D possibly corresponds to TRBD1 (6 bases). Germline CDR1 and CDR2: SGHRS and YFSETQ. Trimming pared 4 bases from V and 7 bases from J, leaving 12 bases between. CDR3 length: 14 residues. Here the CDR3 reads CASSIRTENSPLHF. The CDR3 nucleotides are TGCGCCAGCAGCATACGGACAGAGAATTCACCCCTCCACTTT.

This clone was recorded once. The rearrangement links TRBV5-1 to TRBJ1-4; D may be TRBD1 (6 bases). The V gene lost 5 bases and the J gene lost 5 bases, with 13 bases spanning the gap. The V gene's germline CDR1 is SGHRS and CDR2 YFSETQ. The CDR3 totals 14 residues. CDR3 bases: TGCGCCAGCAGGTCGGGAGGGGGAAATGAAAAACTGTTTTTT. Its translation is CASRSGGGNEKLFF.

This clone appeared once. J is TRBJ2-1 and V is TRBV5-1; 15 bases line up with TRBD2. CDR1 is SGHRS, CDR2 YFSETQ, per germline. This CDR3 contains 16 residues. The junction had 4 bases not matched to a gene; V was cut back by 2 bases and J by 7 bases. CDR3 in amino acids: CASSFVGTSGGNEQFF. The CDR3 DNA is TGCGCCAGCAGCTTCGTCGGGACTAGCGGGGGGAATGAGCAGTTCTTC.

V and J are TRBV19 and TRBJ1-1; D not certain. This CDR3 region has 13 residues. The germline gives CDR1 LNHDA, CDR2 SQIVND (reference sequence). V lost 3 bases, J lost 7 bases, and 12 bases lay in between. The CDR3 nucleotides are TGTGCCAGTAGTATGCTTGATTGGAGTGAAGCTTTCTTT. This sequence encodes CASSMLDWSEAFF.

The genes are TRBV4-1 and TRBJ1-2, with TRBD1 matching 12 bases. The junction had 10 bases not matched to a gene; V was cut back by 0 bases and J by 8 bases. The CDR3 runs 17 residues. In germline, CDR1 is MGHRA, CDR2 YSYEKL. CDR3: CASSQEFLGTGGFGYTF. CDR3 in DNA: TGCGCCAGCAGCCAAGAGTTCCTAGGGACAGGGGGCTTCGGCTACACCTTC.

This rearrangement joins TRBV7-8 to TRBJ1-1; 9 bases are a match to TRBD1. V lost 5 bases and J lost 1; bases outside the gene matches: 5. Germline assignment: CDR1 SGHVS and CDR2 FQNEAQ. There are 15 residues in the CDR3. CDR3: CASSAGQGENTEAFF. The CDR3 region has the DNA TGTGCCAGCAGCGCGGGACAGGGTGAGAACACTGAAGCTTTCTTT.

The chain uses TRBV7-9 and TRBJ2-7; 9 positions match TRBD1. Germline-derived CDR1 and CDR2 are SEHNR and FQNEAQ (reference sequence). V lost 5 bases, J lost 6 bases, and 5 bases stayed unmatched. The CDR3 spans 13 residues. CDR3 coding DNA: TGTGCCAGCAGCCGAATGGACAGGGGCGAGCAGTACTTC. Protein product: CASSRMDRGEQYF.

CDR3 DNA: TGTGCCAGCAGCCAAGATAGCAGGGGCAATCAGCCCCAGCATTTT. Protein: CASSQDSRGNQPQHF. V gene TRBV3-1 (or the pseudogene TRBV3-2) combines with J gene TRBJ1-5; D might be TRBD1 (5 bases). V was clipped by 0 bases and J by 2 bases, with 8 bases between them. The CDR3 is 15 amino acids. Germline CDR1 and CDR2: LGHDT and YNNKEL (reference sequence).

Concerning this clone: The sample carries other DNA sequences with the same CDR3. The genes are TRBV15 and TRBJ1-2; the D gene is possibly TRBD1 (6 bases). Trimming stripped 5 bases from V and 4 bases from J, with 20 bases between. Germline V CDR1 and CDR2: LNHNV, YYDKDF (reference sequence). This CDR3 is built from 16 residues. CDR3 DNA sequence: TGTGCCACCAGCGCCGTCCCGGGACATTCTTCCTATGGCTACACCTTC. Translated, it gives CATSAVPGHSSYGYTF. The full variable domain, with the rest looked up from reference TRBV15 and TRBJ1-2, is DAMVIQNPRYQVTQFGKPVTLSCSQTLNHNVMYWYQQKSSQAPKLLFHYYDKDFNNEADTPDNFQSRRPNTSFCFLDIRSPGLGDTAMYLCATSAVPGHSSYGYTFGSGTRLTVV.

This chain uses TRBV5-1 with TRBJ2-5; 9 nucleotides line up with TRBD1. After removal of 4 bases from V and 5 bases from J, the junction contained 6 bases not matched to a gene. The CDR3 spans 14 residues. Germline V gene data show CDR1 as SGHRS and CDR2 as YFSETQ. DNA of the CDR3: TGCGCCAGCAGCGGAATGGGACAGGGCGAGACCCAGTACTTC. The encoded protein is CASSGMGQGETQYF.

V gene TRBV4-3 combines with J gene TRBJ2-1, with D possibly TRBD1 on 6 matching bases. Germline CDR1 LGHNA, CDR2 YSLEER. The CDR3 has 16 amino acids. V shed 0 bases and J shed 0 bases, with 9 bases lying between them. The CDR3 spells CASSQEQGFSYNEQFF. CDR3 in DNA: TGCGCCAGCAGCCAAGAACAGGGTTTCTCCTACAATGAGCAGTTCTTC.

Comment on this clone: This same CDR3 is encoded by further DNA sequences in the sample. CDR3 coding DNA: TGTGCCAGCAGTAGGGGACTAGCCTACGAGCAGTACTTC. This codes for CASSRGLAYEQYF. The chain links TRBV27 to TRBJ2-7; 8 bases fit TRBD2. The V gene's germline CDR1 is MNHEY and CDR2 SMNVEV (reference sequence). The CDR3 covers 13 residues. The junction had 2 bases not matched to a gene; V was cut back by 5 bases and J by 2 bases.